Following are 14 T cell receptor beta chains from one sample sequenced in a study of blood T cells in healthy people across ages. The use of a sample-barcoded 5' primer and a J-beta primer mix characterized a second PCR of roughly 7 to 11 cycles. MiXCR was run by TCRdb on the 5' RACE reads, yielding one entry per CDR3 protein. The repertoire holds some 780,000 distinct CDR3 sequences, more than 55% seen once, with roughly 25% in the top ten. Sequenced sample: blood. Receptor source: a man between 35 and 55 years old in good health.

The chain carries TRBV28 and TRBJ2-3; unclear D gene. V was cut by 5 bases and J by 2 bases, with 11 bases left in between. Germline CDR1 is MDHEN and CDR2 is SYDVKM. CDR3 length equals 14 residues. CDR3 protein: CASSVDVDTDTQYF. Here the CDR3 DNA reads TGTGCCAGCAGTGTGGACGTAGACACAGATACGCAGTATTTT.

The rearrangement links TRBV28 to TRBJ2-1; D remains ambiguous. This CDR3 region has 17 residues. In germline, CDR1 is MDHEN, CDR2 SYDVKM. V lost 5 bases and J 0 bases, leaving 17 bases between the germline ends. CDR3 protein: CASSTPWRPSSYNEQFF. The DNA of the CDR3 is TGTGCCAGCAGTACCCCGTGGAGACCGAGCTCCTACAATGAGCAGTTCTTC.

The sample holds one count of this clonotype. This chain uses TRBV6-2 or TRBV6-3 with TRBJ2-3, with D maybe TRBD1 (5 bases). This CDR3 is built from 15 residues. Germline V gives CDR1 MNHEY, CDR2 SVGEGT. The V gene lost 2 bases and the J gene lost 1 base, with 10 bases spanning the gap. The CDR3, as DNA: TGTGCCAGCAGTTACGGACAAATACGCACAGATACGCAGTATTTT. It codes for CASSYGQIRTDTQYF.

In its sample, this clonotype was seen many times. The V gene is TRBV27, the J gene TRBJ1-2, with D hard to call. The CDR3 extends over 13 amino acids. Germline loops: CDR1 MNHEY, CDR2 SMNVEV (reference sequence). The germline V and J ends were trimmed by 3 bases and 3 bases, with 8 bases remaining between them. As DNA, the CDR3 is TGTGCCAGCAGTTTGGAGGGATACTATGGCTACACCTTC. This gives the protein CASSLEGYYGYTF.

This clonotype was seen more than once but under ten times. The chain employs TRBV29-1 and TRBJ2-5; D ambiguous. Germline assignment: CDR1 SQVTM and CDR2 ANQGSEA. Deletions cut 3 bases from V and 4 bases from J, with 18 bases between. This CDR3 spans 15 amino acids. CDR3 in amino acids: CSVEGREAPRETQYF. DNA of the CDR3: TGCAGCGTTGAGGGTAGGGAAGCACCACGAGAGACCCAGTACTTC.

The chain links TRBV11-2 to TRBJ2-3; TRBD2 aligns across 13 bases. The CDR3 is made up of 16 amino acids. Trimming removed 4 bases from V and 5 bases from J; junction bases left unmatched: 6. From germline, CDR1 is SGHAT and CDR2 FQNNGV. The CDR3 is CASSYRLAGGGDTQYF. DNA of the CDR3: TGTGCCAGCAGCTACAGACTAGCGGGAGGTGGAGATACGCAGTATTTT.

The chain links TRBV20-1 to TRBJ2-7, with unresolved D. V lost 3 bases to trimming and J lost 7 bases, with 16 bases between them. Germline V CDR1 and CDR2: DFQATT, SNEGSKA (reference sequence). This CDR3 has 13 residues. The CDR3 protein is CSASVGMRNEQYF. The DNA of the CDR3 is TGCAGTGCTAGTGTGGGAATGCGCAATGAGCAGTACTTC.

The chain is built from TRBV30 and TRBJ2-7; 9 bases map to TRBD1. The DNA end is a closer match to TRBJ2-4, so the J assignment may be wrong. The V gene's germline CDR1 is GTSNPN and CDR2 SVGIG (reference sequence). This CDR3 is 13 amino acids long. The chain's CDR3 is CAWSSQGANIQYF. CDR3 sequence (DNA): TGTGCCTGGAGTTCACAGGGGGCCAACATTCAGTACTTC.

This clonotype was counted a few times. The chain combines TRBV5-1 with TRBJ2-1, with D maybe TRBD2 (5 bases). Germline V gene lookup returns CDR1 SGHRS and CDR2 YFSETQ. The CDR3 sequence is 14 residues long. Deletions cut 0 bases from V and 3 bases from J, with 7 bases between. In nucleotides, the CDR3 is TGCGCCAGCAGCTTGGGGGAGAACTACAATGAGCAGTTCTTC. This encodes CASSLGENYNEQFF. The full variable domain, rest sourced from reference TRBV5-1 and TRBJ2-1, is KAGVTQTPRYLIKTRGQQVTLSCSPISGHRSVSWYQQTPGQGLQFLFEYFSETQRNKGNFPGRFSGRQFSNSRSEMNVSTLELGDSALYLCASSLGENYNEQFFGPGTRLTVL.

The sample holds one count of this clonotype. The CDR3 nucleotides read TGTGCCAGCAGCTATTGGCAGGCAACTAATGAAAAACTGTTTTTT. The encoded protein is CASSYWQATNEKLFF. The chain couples TRBV7-9 to TRBJ1-4; D not resolved. Trimming shortened V by 4 bases and J by 0 bases, and 9 bases separated the two germline ends. The CDR3 runs 15 residues. Germline loops: CDR1 SEHNR, CDR2 FQNEAQ (reference sequence).

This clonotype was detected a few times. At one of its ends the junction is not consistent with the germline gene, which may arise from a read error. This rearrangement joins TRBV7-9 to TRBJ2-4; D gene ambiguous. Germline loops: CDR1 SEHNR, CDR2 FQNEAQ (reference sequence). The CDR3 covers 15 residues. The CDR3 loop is CASSLIRQAQNIQYF. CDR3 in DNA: TGTGCCAGCAGCTTAATAAGACAAGCCCAAAACATTCAGTACTTC.

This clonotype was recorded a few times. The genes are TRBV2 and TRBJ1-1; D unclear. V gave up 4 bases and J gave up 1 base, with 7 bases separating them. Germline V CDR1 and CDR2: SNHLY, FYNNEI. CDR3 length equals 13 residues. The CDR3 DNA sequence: TGTGCCAGCAGTGCTGGCAGGAACACTGAAGCTTTCTTT. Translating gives CASSAGRNTEAFF.

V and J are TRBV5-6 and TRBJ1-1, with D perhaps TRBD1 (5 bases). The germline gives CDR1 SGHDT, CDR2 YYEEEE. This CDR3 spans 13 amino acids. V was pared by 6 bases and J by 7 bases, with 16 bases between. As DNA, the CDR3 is TGTGCCAGCACCGGGGGTCGGTCTAGTGAAGCTTTCTTT. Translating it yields CASTGGRSSEAFF.

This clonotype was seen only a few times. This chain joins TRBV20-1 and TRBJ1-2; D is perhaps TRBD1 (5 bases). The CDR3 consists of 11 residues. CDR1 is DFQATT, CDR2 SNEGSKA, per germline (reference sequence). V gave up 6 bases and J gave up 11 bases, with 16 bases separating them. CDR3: CSAQRGGKYTF. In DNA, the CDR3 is TGCAGTGCCCAGAGGGGTGGGAAATACACCTTC.